The 5 T cell receptor beta chains below come from one sample, sequenced in a study of Graves' ophthalmopathy and Graves' hyperthyroidism. Transcripts of RNA were the source for amplifying TCR beta CDR3 regions. In the first round, RT-PCR was carried out with HTBI primers, and a multiplex PCR formed the second round. TCRdb processed the multiplex PCR reads anew with MiXCR; each CDR3 protein has one entry. The sample records 150,000 to 200,000 distinct CDR3 sequences, just under 40% being singletons. Sequenced: peripheral blood. Receptor source: a man aged 25 to 40 with Graves' ophthalmopathy.

The chain carries TRBV12-3 or TRBV12-4 and TRBJ1-2; possible D gene TRBD1, 5 bases. Trimming left V 5 bases short and J 7 bases short, with 14 bases between. The CDR3 spans 13 residues. CDR3 loop: CASSVSGRGGYTF. The CDR3 nucleotides read TGTGCCAGCAGTGTGTCAGGGAGAGGTGGCTACACCTTC.

V gene TRBV12-3 or TRBV12-4 combines with J gene TRBJ1-5; no definite D call. CDR3 size: 15 residues. Trimming left V 1 base short and J 9 bases short, with 16 bases between. The DNA for the CDR3 is TGTGCCAGCAGTTTAGGTAGTGGCACCTCATGGCCCCAGCATTTT. The encoded protein is CASSLGSGTSWPQHF.

This sequence joins TRBV6-5 and TRBJ2-7, with a possible D match to TRBD2 (5 bases). Germline assignment: CDR1 MNHEY and CDR2 SVGAGI. Trimming pared 3 bases from V and 7 bases from J, leaving 13 bases between. The CDR3 has 13 residues. The CDR3 nucleotides read TGTGCCAGCAGTTATCCCCCTCCGGGGGAGCAGTACTTC. It yields the protein CASSYPPPGEQYF.

V and J are TRBV19 and TRBJ1-6; unclear D gene. V was cut by 6 bases and J by 8 bases, with 17 bases left in between. The CDR3 runs to 15 residues. Germline V gene sequence: CDR1 LNHDA, CDR2 SQIVND (reference sequence). The CDR3 spells CASSDSGFRDSPLHF. CDR3 coding DNA: TGTGCCAGTAGCGACTCCGGATTTCGTGATTCACCCCTCCACTTT.

V usage is TRBV28 and J usage is TRBJ1-6; TRBD1 might be the D (6 bases). This CDR3 has 16 amino acids. V was trimmed by 6 bases and J by 5 bases, leaving 17 bases between them. From germline, CDR1 is MDHEN and CDR2 SYDVKM. Here the CDR3 DNA reads TGTGCCAGCAGAGACCCGGGGAGGACAGATAATTCACCCCTCCACTTT. Amino acids: CASRDPGRTDNSPLHF.